One and the same sample provided the 21 T cell receptor beta chains below, sequenced in a study of spatial heterogeneity in lung cancer. The study's findings and limits: Higher tumor mutation counts went along with higher counts of expanded intratumoral alpha and beta TCRs.

Time point denoted: sample taken at primary tumor resection. Their cognate antigens are unknown. TCRdb reanalysed the 5' RACE reads using MiXCR and keeps one entry per CDR3 protein. The table includes fewer than 7,000 distinct CDR3 sequences, about an eighth detected once. The sequenced sample was lung tumor tissue, obtained at surgery. These receptors all stem from a male donor with early-stage non-small cell lung cancer.

By share of the sample, this clonotype is medium-sized. The V call is TRBV19, the J call TRBJ1-6; D is unclear. The CDR3 has 13 residues. CDR1 is LNHDA, CDR2 SQIVND, per germline (reference sequence). V was cut by 4 bases and J by 5 bases, with 6 bases left in between. DNA of the CDR3: TGTGCCAGTAGTACGCGGAATAATTCACCCCTCCACTTT. Its protein is CASSTRNNSPLHF.

The table lists this clonotype with a count of one. The genes are TRBV6-6 and TRBJ2-5; 8 bases are shared with TRBD1. Trimming took 2 bases from V and 5 from J; bases not matched to a gene: 7. Germline values: CDR1 MNHNY, CDR2 SVGAGI (reference sequence). CDR3 size: 15 residues. The chain's CDR3 is CASSYHSGGGETQYF. In DNA, the CDR3 is TGTGCCAGCAGTTACCACTCAGGGGGCGGTGAGACCCAGTACTTC.

This clonotype is classed as medium-sized. The chain joins TRBV4-2 to TRBJ1-2; the match to TRBD1 covers 11 bases. The CDR3 has 18 amino acids. Germline V lookup: CDR1 LGHNA, CDR2 YNFKEQ. The ends lost 2 bases at V and 3 bases at J; junction bases unmatched: 11. CDR3 protein: CASSQSPGTGGGYYGYTF. The CDR3 region has the DNA TGTGCCAGCAGCCAATCTCCCGGGACAGGGGGAGGTTACTATGGCTACACCTTC.

In its sample, this clonotype ranks as medium-sized (0.01 to 0.1%). This chain connects TRBV6-2 or TRBV6-3 to TRBJ1-1; the match to TRBD1 covers 9 bases. J was trimmed by 2 bases and V by 8 bases; bases with no gene match: 6. Germline V gives CDR1 MNHEY, CDR2 SVGEGT. The CDR3 is 14 amino acids. CDR3 coding DNA: TGTGCCAGCGGAAAGGGACAGGGAAACACTGAAGCTTTCTTT. It translates to CASGKGQGNTEAFF.

Comments on this clonotype: One end of the junction does not line up with germline, which may come from a read error. V usage is TRBV28 and J usage is TRBJ2-1; 12 nucleotides match TRBD2. The germline gives CDR1 MDHEN, CDR2 SYDVKM. This CDR3 is built from 16 residues. The CDR3 sequence is CASSFSGTSGHNEHFF. In DNA form, the CDR3 reads TGTGCCAGCAGTTTCTCCGGGACTAGCGGGCACAATGAGCATTTCTTC.

V is TRBV12-5 and J is TRBJ1-1; D possibly corresponds to TRBD1 (6 bases). The CDR3 loop spans 14 amino acids. Germline values: CDR1 LGHNT, CDR2 FRNRAP. V gave up 4 bases and J gave up 4 bases, with 13 bases separating them. The DNA of the CDR3 is TGTGCTAGTGGTTCTGGGGGCTGGGTCACTGAAGCTTTCTTT. Amino acid sequence: CASGSGGWVTEAFF. Full variable domain (missing parts from reference TRBV12-5 and TRBJ1-1): DARVTQTPRHKVTEMGQEVTMRCQPILGHNTVFWYRQTMMQGLELLAYFRNRAPLDDSGMPKDRFSAEMPDATLATLKIQPSEPRDSAVYFCASGSGGWVTEAFFGQGTRLTVV.

A single count supports this clonotype. The chain uses TRBV9 and TRBJ1-1, with D unclear. This CDR3 is built from 15 residues. The V gene lost 0 bases and the J gene lost 0 bases, with 9 bases spanning the gap. Germline lookup yields CDR1 SGDLS and CDR2 YYNGEE. The CDR3 sequence is CASSVEGLMNTEAFF. CDR3 nucleotide sequence: TGTGCCAGCAGCGTAGAGGGCCTTATGAACACTGAAGCTTTCTTT.

This clonotype is termed medium-sized (0.01 to 0.1%). The rearrangement uses TRBV5-5 and TRBJ1-2; the D gene is possibly TRBD1 (5 bases). Trimming took off 0 bases at V and 4 bases at J, with 10 bases between the two ends. Germline CDR1 is SGHKS and CDR2 is YYEKEE (reference sequence). CDR3 size: 14 residues. The CDR3 DNA is TGTGCCAGCAGCTTGGTGGCAGGGACCTATGGCTACACCTTC. Residues: CASSLVAGTYGYTF.

This clonotype was seen a few times. The rearrangement joins TRBV3-1 to TRBJ1-6; a weak D match, TRBD1 (6 bases). The CDR3 runs to 17 residues. Looked up from germline, CDR1 is LGHDT and CDR2 is YNNKEL (reference sequence). Trimming cost V 1 base and J 10 bases, with 20 bases left between them. The CDR3 sequence is CASSQASTGRRGSPLHF. The CDR3 DNA is TGTGCCAGCAGCCAAGCTTCGACAGGTCGCCGAGGGTCACCCCTCCACTTT.

This clonotype rates as medium-sized. The chain has TRBV11-2 and TRBJ2-4; unclear D gene. V was clipped by 2 bases and J by 6 bases, with 8 bases between them. Germline values: CDR1 SGHAT, CDR2 FQNNGV. The CDR3 length is 13 residues. CDR3 bases: TGTGCCAGCAGCTTACCTCCTAGAAACATTCAGTACTTC. Its protein is CASSLPPRNIQYF.

This clonotype was recorded only once. The V call is TRBV27, the J call TRBJ1-5; the D is unclear. The CDR3 loop spans 12 amino acids. Germline V lookup: CDR1 MNHEY, CDR2 SMNVEV (reference sequence). V lost 10 bases, J lost 3 bases, and 10 bases lay in between. CDR3 nucleotide sequence: TGTGCCACCCGGGCCGCCAATCAGCCCCAGCATTTT. It specifies CATRAANQPQHF.

The chain joins TRBV12-3 or TRBV12-4 to TRBJ1-4, with 9 bases aligning to TRBD1. CDR3 size: 15 residues. V lost 6 bases, J lost 8 bases, and 10 bases stayed unmatched. The CDR3 nucleotides read TGTGCCAGCAGACGACGGGGACAGGGTTCGGAAAAACTGTTTTTT. It specifies CASRRRGQGSEKLFF.

This clonotype was seen a handful of times. The genes are TRBV20-1 and TRBJ2-2; 7 bases agree with TRBD1. V was clipped by 5 bases and J by 3 bases; unmatched bases: 6. This CDR3 region has 14 residues. Germline values: CDR1 DFQATT, CDR2 SNEGSKA (reference sequence). The CDR3 sequence: CSAARQGDTGELFF. CDR3 coding DNA: TGCAGTGCTGCCCGACAGGGAGACACCGGGGAGCTGTTTTTT.

The chain combines TRBV9 with TRBJ2-7, with no clear D. Germline-derived CDR1 and CDR2 are SGDLS and YYNGEE. This CDR3 has 13 amino acids. With 3 bases removed from V and 0 bases from J, the gap between germline ends came to 7 bases. CDR3 protein: CASSGSASYEQYF. The CDR3 coding sequence is TGTGCCAGCAGCGGGTCAGCCTCCTACGAGCAGTACTTC.

This clonotype occurred many times. The rearrangement uses TRBV29-1 and TRBJ1-1, with a weak D call TRBD1 (6 bases). Trimming cost V 6 bases and J 1 base, with 15 bases left between them. Germline CDR1 SQVTM, CDR2 ANQGSEA. This CDR3 region has 14 residues. CDR3 protein: CSVSPPGQNTEAFF. CDR3 coding DNA: TGCAGCGTCTCACCCCCGGGACAGAACACTGAAGCTTTCTTT.

This chain uses TRBV5-6 with TRBJ2-3; D uncertain. The CDR3 runs 14 residues. Germline assignment: CDR1 SGHDT and CDR2 YYEEEE. Between the trimmed V and J ends, which lost 1 base and 7 bases, there was a span of 13 bases. The CDR3 protein is CASSLRSGVHTQYF. The CDR3 DNA reads as TGTGCCAGCAGCTTGAGGTCTGGCGTACATACGCAGTATTTT.

This clonotype counts as medium-sized. The rearrangement joins TRBV4-2 to TRBJ2-7, with D unresolved. The CDR3 is 12 residues long. V lost 3 bases, J lost 7 bases, and 10 bases lay in between. Germline V CDR1 and CDR2: LGHNA, YNFKEQ. The CDR3 nucleotides are TGTGCCAGCAGCCATCAAACGGGTGAGCAGTACTTC. This gives the protein CASSHQTGEQYF.

This clonotype was picked up many times. The chain has TRBV18 and TRBJ1-4; D gene ambiguous. The CDR3 is 13 amino acids. V gave up 6 bases and J gave up 4 bases, with 9 bases separating them. Looked up from germline, CDR1 is KGHSH and CDR2 is LQKENI. CDR3 bases: TGTGCCAGCTCGCCCAGATATAATGAAAAACTGTTTTTT. It is translated as CASSPRYNEKLFF.

The chain employs TRBV13 and TRBJ1-1; D gene unclear. This CDR3 is 13 amino acids long. Germline V gene data show CDR1 as PRHDT and CDR2 as FYEKMQ (reference sequence). V gave up 5 bases and J gave up 0 bases, with 7 bases separating them. This CDR3 is CASSQAVNTEAFF. Here the CDR3 DNA reads TGTGCCAGCAGCCAGGCGGTGAACACTGAAGCTTTCTTT.

DNA of the CDR3: TGTGCCAGCAGCTTAGGAGGGACTAGCTCCTACGAGCAGTACTTC. Protein sequence: CASSLGGTSSYEQYF. The chain recombines TRBV5-6 with TRBJ2-7; 8 nucleotides line up with TRBD2. This CDR3 region has 15 residues. J gave up 0 bases and V 2 bases, and 4 bases lay outside the gene matches. CDR1 is SGHDT, CDR2 YYEEEE, per germline.

This clonotype is labeled as medium-sized. The rearrangement links TRBV12-3 or TRBV12-4 to TRBJ2-2; D remains unclear. The CDR3 length is 13 residues. Trimming took off 6 bases at V and 5 bases at J, with 10 bases between the two ends. The CDR3 nucleotides are TGTGCCAGCAGCCCATCGTTGACCGGGGAGCTGTTTTTT. It is translated as CASSPSLTGELFF.